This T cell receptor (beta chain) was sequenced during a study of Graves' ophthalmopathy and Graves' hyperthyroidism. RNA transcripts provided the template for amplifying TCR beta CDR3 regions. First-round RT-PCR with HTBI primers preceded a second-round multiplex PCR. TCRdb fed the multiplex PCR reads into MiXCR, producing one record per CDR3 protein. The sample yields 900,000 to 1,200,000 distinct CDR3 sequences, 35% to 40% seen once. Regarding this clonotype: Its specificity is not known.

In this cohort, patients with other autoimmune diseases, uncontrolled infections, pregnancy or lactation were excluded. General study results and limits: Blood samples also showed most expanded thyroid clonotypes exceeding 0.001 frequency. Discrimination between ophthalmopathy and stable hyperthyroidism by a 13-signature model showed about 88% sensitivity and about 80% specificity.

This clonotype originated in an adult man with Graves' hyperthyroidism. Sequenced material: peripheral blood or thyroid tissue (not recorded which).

This chain's CDR3 is CAWATGGAYGYTF. DNA of the CDR3: TGTGCCTGGGCCACAGGGGGCGCCTATGGCTACACCTTC. The rearrangement links TRBV30 to TRBJ1-2; 9 bases map to TRBD1. V trimming: 5 bases; J trimming: 4 bases; junction bases outside the gene matches: 5. CDR1 and CDR2 from the germline V gene are GTSNPN and SVGIG (reference sequence). The CDR3 loop spans 13 amino acids. The variable domain in full, completed from reference TRBV30 and TRBJ1-2, reads SQTIHQWPATLVQPVGSPLSLECTVEGTSNPNLYWYRQAAGRGLQLLFYSVGIGQISSEVPQNLSASRPQDRQFILSSKKLLLSDSGFYLCAWATGGAYGYTFGSGTRLTVV.